Given below is one T cell receptor (beta chain) in context. This entry comes from a study of blood T cell repertoires in COVID-19. Study-level information: Acute and convalescent COVID-19 specimens originated in the United States, Italy and Spain. PBMCs, B-cell-depleted T cells, or T cells provided the cDNA or gDNA that made up the material.

The method was immunoSEQ multiplex PCR; TCRdb's version includes in-frame clones alone and lacks a portion of them. The sample carries about 210,000 clones, roughly 90% recorded once. The germline V gene encodes CDR1 MNHNS and CDR2 SASEGT. This CDR3 has 16 amino acids. V was clipped by 4 bases and J by 6 bases, with 21 bases between them. The source is a man aged 18-30 years with active or convalescent COVID-19. V gene TRBV6-1 combines with J gene TRBJ1-1; no reliable D call. Sequenced material: peripheral blood. The CDR3 loop reads CASSVPPTGRSAEAFF. The CDR3 bases are TGTGCCAGCAGTGTGCCGCCAACTGGCAGGTCGGCTGAAGCTTTCTTT.